This T cell receptor beta chain was sequenced in a study of CD8 T cells in Susac syndrome. In the study overall: When their blood was taken, the Susac syndrome patients had either not yet had any therapy, were taking corticosteroids, or were taking intravenous immunoglobulin alone. Whole-study findings and limits: Clonal expansion of Susac CD8+ cells peaked in TEMRA cells, and it also peaked in active patients. In total CD8+ repertoires, approximately 17 Susac-specific public clones were found, and five or six in CD8+ TEMRA repertoires.

RNA totalling about 0.45 to 1 ug underwent reverse transcription with random hexamers. Each CDR3 protein gets one entry after TCRdb re-called the immunoSEQ multiplex PCR reads with MiXCR. The sample lists approximately 190,000 distinct CDR3 sequences; 95% were seen once. V lost 0 bases, J lost 0 bases, and 24 bases lay in between. Germline-derived CDR1 and CDR2 are SGHRS and YFSETQ. The CDR3 runs 20 residues. TCR beta sequencing was performed on blood CD8+ and CD4+ T cells. Concerning this clonotype: No antigen is known for it.

The sequencing sample was made of CD8+ T cells from PBMCs. The receptor's source is a human donor with Susac syndrome. This chain connects TRBV5-1 to TRBJ2-5; D unclear. The CDR3 here is CASSLDRSSRPARYQETQYF. CDR3 coding DNA: TGCGCCAGCAGCTTGGACCGCAGCTCTAGACCCGCGCGGTACCAAGAGACCCAGTACTTC.